Below are 8 T cell receptor beta chains sequenced from a single sample in a study of CD8 T cells in Susac syndrome. RNA, at about 0.5 to 1 ug, was reverse transcribed with random hexamers. From the immunoSEQ multiplex PCR reads, TCRdb called clonotypes with MiXCR, one entry per CDR3 protein. The profile shows over 350,000 distinct CDR3 sequences, 75% to 90% of them singletons. What was sequenced was CD8+ T cells from PBMCs. These receptors came from a human donor with multiple sclerosis.

V and J are TRBV11-3 and TRBJ2-1; 9 bases are a match to TRBD1. Germline V gene sequence: CDR1 SGHNT, CDR2 YENEEA. V shed 5 bases, J shed 6 bases, and the junction held 8 bases outside the gene matches. The CDR3 has 15 amino acids. CDR3 coding DNA: TGTGCCAGCAGCCCGCGGGACAGGGCTGTCAATGAGCAGTTCTTC. Its translation: CASSPRDRAVNEQFF. Based on the CDR3 plus reference TRBV11-3 and TRBJ2-1, the full variable domain is EAGVVQSPRYKIIEKKQPVAFWCNPISGHNTLYWYLQNLGQGPELLIRYENEEAVDDSQLPKDRFSAERLKGVDSTLKIQPAELGDSAVYLCASSPRDRAVNEQFFGPGTRLTVL.

This clonotype has more than one count but fewer than ten. The chain's CDR3 is CASSHSPGLAGDSSYEQYF. DNA of the CDR3: TGCGCCAGCAGCCACAGCCCGGGACTAGCGGGGGACAGCTCCTACGAGCAGTACTTC. J is TRBJ2-7 and V is TRBV4-1, with 14 bases that match TRBD2. The CDR3 covers 19 residues. Germline V gene sequence: CDR1 MGHRA, CDR2 YSYEKL. Trimming cost V 3 bases and J 0 bases; bases outside gene matches: 10.

The chain has TRBV9 and TRBJ2-5, with D perhaps being TRBD1 or TRBD2 (5 bases each). Germline V lookup: CDR1 SGDLS, CDR2 YYNGEE. The CDR3 runs 16 residues. The V and J ends lost 3 bases and 2 bases respectively, with 17 bases between them. The CDR3: CASSDPEVGVQETQYF. Here the CDR3 DNA reads TGTGCCAGCAGCGACCCGGAGGTAGGGGTTCAAGAGACCCAGTACTTC.

About this clonotype itself: One junction end does not reproduce the germline sequence, and a read error may be involved. The chain joins TRBV5-1 to TRBJ2-7; D is possibly TRBD1 or TRBD2 (5 bases each). In germline, CDR1 is SGHRS, CDR2 YFSETQ. CDR3 length equals 14 residues. The CDR3 protein is CASSLGQGVYEQYF. The CDR3 nucleotides are TGTGCCAGCAGCTTAGGGCAGGGAGTATACGAGCAGTACTTC.

This clonotype was seen only a few times. V gene TRBV5-4 combines with J gene TRBJ2-7; D is ambiguous. Per the germline V gene, CDR1 is SGHNT and CDR2 is YYREEE (reference sequence). The CDR3 is 12 amino acids. Trimming removed 2 bases at V and 7 bases at J, with 10 bases between. The CDR3 loop reads CASSFVDEEQYF. CDR3 sequence (DNA): TGTGCCAGCAGCTTCGTCGATGAGGAGCAGTACTTC.

This clonotype was counted a few times. This chain joins TRBV11-2 and TRBJ2-7; 10 nucleotides match TRBD1. Looked up from germline, CDR1 is SGHAT and CDR2 is FQNNGV. This CDR3 is built from 16 residues. After removal of 3 bases from V and 2 bases from J, the junction contained 7 bases not matched to a gene. DNA for the CDR3: TGTGCCAGCAGCTTCTCACCGGGACAGGGGACCTACGAGCAGTACTTC. Translated: CASSFSPGQGTYEQYF. The full variable domain, rest sourced from reference TRBV11-2 and TRBJ2-7, is EAGVAQSPRYKIIEKRQSVAFWCNPISGHATLYWYQQILGQGPKLLIQFQNNGVVDDSQLPKDRFSAERLKGVDSTLKIQPAKLEDSAVYLCASSFSPGQGTYEQYFGPGTRLTVT.

The CDR3 nucleotides are TGTGCCAGCAGTTACAACCAACACACGGCTTCCACTAGCACAGATACGCAGTATTTT. This gives the protein CASSYNQHTASTSTDTQYF. V is TRBV5-6 and J is TRBJ2-3; D gene unclear. Trimming removed 5 bases from V and 0 bases from J, with 25 bases in between. Looked up from germline, CDR1 is SGHDT and CDR2 is YYEEEE. The CDR3 consists of 19 residues.

The CDR3 region has the DNA TGCGCCAGCAGCCAATACCCTAGCAATCAGCCCCAGCATTTT. Translated, it gives CASSQYPSNQPQHF. The chain is built from TRBV4-1 and TRBJ1-5; the D is unclear. Per germline, CDR1 MGHRA and CDR2 YSYEKL. CDR3 size: 14 residues. V lost 2 bases, J lost 0 bases, and 5 bases lay in between.